Detailed here is one TCR beta chain. This record belongs to a study of T cells in Graves' hyperthyroidism and ophthalmopathy. The TCR beta CDR3 regions underwent amplification using RNA transcripts as the source. Primed by the HTBI set, a first-round RT-PCR was run on the TCR CDR3. TCRdb ran MiXCR on the multiplex PCR reads and lists one entry per CDR3 protein. This table has a few hundred thousand distinct CDR3 sequences, about an eighth appearing once. The CDR3 totals 18 residues. V gave up 0 bases and J gave up 4 bases, with 22 bases separating them. The germline gives CDR1 MNHNY, CDR2 SVGAGI (reference sequence).

The V and J genes are TRBV6-6 and TRBJ2-7; a possible D gene is TRBD1 (6 bases). Sequencing was performed on blood. This clonotype was obtained from a woman between 18 and 30 years old with Graves' hyperthyroidism. This CDR3 is CASSYSTAFKDRKYEQYF. In DNA form, the CDR3 reads TGTGCCAGCAGTTACTCTACAGCATTTAAGGACAGAAAATACGAGCAGTACTTC.